Following are 9 T cell receptor beta chains from one sample sequenced in a study of CD8+CD57+ T cells in acquired aplastic anemia. CDR3 and TCR beta VDJ profiling relied on a genomic DNA template. MiXCR was run by TCRdb on the reads, yielding one entry per CDR3 protein. The sample shows fewer than 200,000 distinct CDR3 sequences, approximately 43% of them seen only once. The sequenced material came from sorted CD4+, CD8+, or CD8+CD57+ T cells (not recorded which) from PBMCs. The receptors shown here come from a human donor in good health.

There are many counts of this clonotype. The chain combines TRBV7-2 with TRBJ1-4; possible D gene TRBD1, 5 bases. CDR3 size: 14 residues. Germline loops: CDR1 SGHTA, CDR2 FQGNSA. The V end was cut by 4 bases, the J end by 8 bases, with 14 bases between. CDR3 bases: TGTGCCAGCAGCTCCTCAGGGTTTTGGGAAAAACTGTTTTTT. The encoded protein is CASSSSGFWEKLFF.

As to this clonotype: One end of the junction varies from germline; a read error may be responsible. This chain links TRBV6-5 with TRBJ2-7; 11 positions match TRBD1. The germline gives CDR1 MNHEY, CDR2 SVGAGI. This CDR3 contains 13 residues. DNA for the CDR3: TGCGCCAGCAGTTGGACAGGGGGCGACGAGCAGTACTTC. This sequence encodes CASSWTGGDEQYF.

The chain joins TRBV15 to TRBJ2-3, with 13 positions matching TRBD2. The length of the CDR3 is 16 residues. V shed 5 bases and J 3 bases; nucleotides not matched to a gene: 5. CDR1 and CDR2 (germline): LNHNV, YYDKDF (reference sequence). The CDR3 is CATSGLAGVKTDTQYF. DNA of the CDR3: TGTGCCACCAGCGGACTAGCGGGAGTGAAGACAGATACGCAGTATTTT.

J is TRBJ1-1 and V is TRBV15; 7 bases line up with TRBD1. CDR1 and CDR2 from the germline V gene are LNHNV and YYDKDF (reference sequence). This CDR3 is 14 amino acids long. V trimming: 4 bases; J trimming: 1 base; junction bases outside the gene matches: 3. CDR3 in DNA: TGTGCCACCAGCACTGACAGGGAGAACACTGAAGCTTTCTTT. It specifies CATSTDRENTEAFF.

This clonotype was observed at least ten times. The chain couples TRBV11-1 to TRBJ2-3; weak D call: TRBD1 (7 bases). The germline V and J ends were trimmed by 3 bases and 6 bases, with 19 bases remaining between them. This CDR3 spans 16 amino acids. CDR1 is SGHAT, CDR2 FQDESV, per germline (reference sequence). The CDR3 is CASSFVTGVRGDTQYF. CDR3 bases: TGTGCCAGCAGCTTTGTCACGGGGGTCAGGGGGGATACGCAGTATTTT. Together with reference TRBV11-1 and TRBJ2-3, the CDR3 gives the full variable domain: EAEVAQSPRYKITEKSQAVAFWCDPISGHATLYWYRQILGQGPELLVQFQDESVVDDSQLPKDRFSAERLKGVDSTLKIQPAELGDSAMYLCASSFVTGVRGDTQYFGPGTRLTVL.

The rearrangement joins TRBV28 to TRBJ1-5; a possible D gene is TRBD1 (5 bases). The germline gives CDR1 MDHEN, CDR2 SYDVKM. Trimming left V 5 bases short and J 0 bases short, with 11 bases between. The CDR3 covers 15 residues. The DNA of the CDR3 is TGTGCCAGCAGTGTATACAGGTTTAGCAATCAGCCCCAGCATTTT. Translated: CASSVYRFSNQPQHF.

This clonotype was seen only once. The gene calls are TRBV7-2 and TRBJ2-7, with TRBD2 identical over 13 bases. After removal of 4 bases from V and 4 bases from J, the junction contained 4 bases not matched to a gene. The V gene's germline CDR1 is SGHTA and CDR2 FQGNSA. The CDR3 loop spans 15 amino acids. The CDR3 here is CASSWGLAGQYEQYF. CDR3 nucleotides: TGTGCCAGCAGCTGGGGACTAGCGGGACAGTACGAGCAGTACTTC.

This clonotype came up many times. The chain combines TRBV10-3 with TRBJ1-1; TRBD1 matches 9 bases. CDR1 and CDR2 (germline): ENHRY, SYGVKD. The CDR3 is 15 amino acids. The V and J ends lost 3 bases and 2 bases, in that order; junction bases with no gene match: 4. The CDR3 bases are TGTGCCATCAGTGAATGGACAGGGGCAAACACTGAAGCTTTCTTT. It is translated as CAISEWTGANTEAFF.

The V and J genes are TRBV19 and TRBJ2-2, with D perhaps being TRBD1 or TRBD2 (6 bases each). There are 15 residues in the CDR3. Germline V gives CDR1 LNHDA, CDR2 SQIVND (reference sequence). V lost 6 bases and J lost 4, with 15 bases in between. CDR3 in DNA: TGTGCCAGTAGGTTCGGGGGCGCGGGCACCGGGGAGCTGTTTTTT. Translation gives CASRFGGAGTGELFF.